The 5 T cell receptor beta chains reported below all come from one sample, sequenced in a study of beta chain features in type 1 diabetes listed by TCRdb under 2018. What the authors observed across the whole study: In all four CD4+ subsets, TCRB CDR3 length was moderately but significantly shorter in type 1 diabetes patients.

The method behind the library was the immunoSEQ multiplex PCR assay. All of the isolated RNA was reverse transcribed with the High Capacity cDNA Reverse Transcription Kit, so expressed TCRB transcripts were sequenced. TCRdb took over this immuneACCESS table, retaining in-frame rearrangements with V and J assigned. Such tables are incomplete; in checked studies, under half of the missing clones stem from an unresolved V gene, and the remainder is unexplained. The sample has roughly 350,000 clones on record, around 10% of them singletons. The biggest ten clones account for less than 0.65% of the sample. No antigen is known for these receptors. Sequencing input: central memory CD4+ T cells from blood. All receptors derive from a man in his thirties or forties with type 1 diabetes.

This clone was observed a handful of times. At one boundary the junction diverges from the germline segment, which might be a read error. The chain has TRBV11-2 and TRBJ2-4, with D perhaps TRBD1 (5 bases). The length of the CDR3 is 15 residues. Germline V gives CDR1 SGHAT, CDR2 FQNNGV. The CDR3 sequence: CASSQERQWKNIQYF. The CDR3 nucleotides read TGCGCCAGCAGCCAAGAGAGACAGTGGAAAAACATTCAGTACTTC.

This clone was detected a few times. The chain employs TRBV2 and TRBJ2-1, with D hard to call. Between the trimmed V and J ends, which lost 5 bases and 9 bases, there was a span of 20 bases. CDR1 SNHLY and CDR2 FYNNEI come from the germline V gene. CDR3 length: 15 amino acids. For the CDR3, the DNA is TGTGCCAGCAGTCCTAGACTCCAACTACTTGGTGAGCAGTTCTTC. Its protein is CASSPRLQLLGEQFF.

In DNA form, the CDR3 reads TGTGCCAGCAGCTTCATGGCCTCCTCTGGAAACACCATATATTTT. Translation: CASSFMASSGNTIYF. J is TRBJ1-3 and V is TRBV7-2; D is unresolved. The germline V gene encodes CDR1 SGHTA and CDR2 FQGNSA. The length of the CDR3 is 15 residues. Trimming stripped 3 bases from V and 0 bases from J, with 9 bases between.

The J gene is TRBJ1-1, the V gene TRBV11-2, with 9 bases lining up with TRBD1. The CDR3 length is 14 residues. The junction had 1 base not matched to a gene; V was cut back by 4 bases and J by 1 base. In germline, CDR1 is SGHAT, CDR2 FQNNGV. In nucleotides, the CDR3 is TGTGCCAGCAGCTGGGGACAGGGGAACACTGAAGCTTTCTTT. Protein sequence: CASSWGQGNTEAFF.

This clone turned up a few times. DNA of the CDR3: TGTGCCAGTGGGGGGGAACGAGAAAAACTGTTTTTT. It translates to CASGGEREKLFF. The rearrangement uses TRBV10-3 and TRBJ1-4, with D possibly being TRBD1 (5 bases). From germline, CDR1 is ENHRY and CDR2 SYGVKD. V was shortened by 10 bases and J by 8 bases, with 14 bases between the two germline ends. The CDR3 has 12 residues.